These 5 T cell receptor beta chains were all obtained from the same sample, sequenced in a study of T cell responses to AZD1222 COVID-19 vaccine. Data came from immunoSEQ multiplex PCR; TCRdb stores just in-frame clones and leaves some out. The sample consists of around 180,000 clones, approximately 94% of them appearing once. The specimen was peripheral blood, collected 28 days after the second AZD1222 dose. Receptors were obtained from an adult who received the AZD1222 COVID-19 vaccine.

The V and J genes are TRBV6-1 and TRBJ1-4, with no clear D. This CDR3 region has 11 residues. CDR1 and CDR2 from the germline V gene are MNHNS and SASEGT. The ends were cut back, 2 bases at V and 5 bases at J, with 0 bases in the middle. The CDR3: CASSENEKLFF. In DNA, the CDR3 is TGTGCCAGCAGTGAAAATGAAAAACTGTTTTTT.

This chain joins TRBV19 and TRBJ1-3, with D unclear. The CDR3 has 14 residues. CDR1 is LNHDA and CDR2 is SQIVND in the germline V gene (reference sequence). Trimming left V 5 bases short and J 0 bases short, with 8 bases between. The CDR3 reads CASSPSVSGNTIYF. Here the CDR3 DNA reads TGTGCCAGTAGTCCCTCGGTCTCTGGAAACACCATATATTTT.

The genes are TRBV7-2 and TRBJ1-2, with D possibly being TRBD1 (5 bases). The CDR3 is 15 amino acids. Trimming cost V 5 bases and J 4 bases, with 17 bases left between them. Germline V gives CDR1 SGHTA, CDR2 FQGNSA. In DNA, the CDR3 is TGTGCCAGCAGCAACCGGGGCGCGGGCAGCTATGGCTACACCTTC. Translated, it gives CASSNRGAGSYGYTF.

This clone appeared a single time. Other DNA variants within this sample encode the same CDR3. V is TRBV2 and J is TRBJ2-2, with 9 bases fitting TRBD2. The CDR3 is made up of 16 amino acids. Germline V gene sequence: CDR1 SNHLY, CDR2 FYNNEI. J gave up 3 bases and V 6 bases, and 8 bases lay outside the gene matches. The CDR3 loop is CASRDIAGGDTGELFF. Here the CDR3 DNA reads TGTGCCAGCAGAGACATCGCGGGGGGGGACACCGGGGAGCTGTTTTTT.

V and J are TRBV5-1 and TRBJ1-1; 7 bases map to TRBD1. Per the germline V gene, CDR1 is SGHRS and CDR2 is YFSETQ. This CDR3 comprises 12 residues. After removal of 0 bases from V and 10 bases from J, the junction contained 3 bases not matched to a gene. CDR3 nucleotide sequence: TGCGCCAGCAGCTTGGGTACAGGGGCAGCTTTCTTT. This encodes CASSLGTGAAFF.